The 20 T cell receptor beta chains below come from one sample, sequenced in a study of blood T cell repertoires in COVID-19. Clones were read by immunoSEQ multiplex PCR, and TCRdb kept only the in-frame ones, dropping some. This sample has approximately 90,000 clones, with around three quarters found just once. Sequencing input: peripheral blood. The receptor set was obtained from a woman of 80 years or more with acute or convalescent COVID-19.

The rearrangement uses TRBV18 and TRBJ1-4; D possibly corresponds to TRBD1 (6 bases). Germline V CDR1 and CDR2: KGHSH, LQKENI. V gave up 4 bases and J gave up 2 bases, with 8 bases separating them. CDR3 length: 14 amino acids. DNA of the CDR3: TGTGCCAGCTCACGGGGGCTCACTAATGAAAAACTGTTTTTT. Amino acid sequence: CASSRGLTNEKLFF. The full variable domain, in which reference TRBV18 and TRBJ1-4 provide the parts outside the CDR3, is NAGVMQNPRHLVRRRGQEARLRCSPMKGHSHVYWYRQLPEEGLKFMVYLQKENIIDESGMPKERFSAEFPKEGPSILRIQQVVRGDSAAYFCASSRGLTNEKLFFGSGTQLSVL.

V gene TRBV9 combines with J gene TRBJ2-4; 7 bases map to TRBD1. V lost 0 bases to trimming and J lost 8 bases; unmatched junction nucleotides: 5. Germline CDR1 and CDR2: SGDLS and YYNGEE. The CDR3 runs 14 residues. The CDR3 spells CASSVGGTVHIQYF. For the CDR3, the DNA is TGTGCCAGCAGCGTAGGTGGGACAGTCCACATTCAGTACTTC.

This clone has a handful of counts. V is TRBV6-2 or TRBV6-3 and J is TRBJ1-5, with a weak D call TRBD1 (5 bases). The germline gives CDR1 MNHEY, CDR2 SVGEGT. The V gene lost 2 bases and the J gene lost 1 base, with 12 bases spanning the gap. CDR3 length: 16 amino acids. The CDR3 DNA sequence: TGTGCCAGCAGTTACAGGTTGGCAGGGAGCAATCAGCCCCAGCATTTT. It encodes CASSYRLAGSNQPQHF.

The V gene is TRBV11-2, the J gene TRBJ1-1; D not certain. Looked up from germline, CDR1 is SGHAT and CDR2 is FQNNGV. Trimming shortened V by 7 bases and J by 5 bases, and 14 bases separated the two germline ends. The CDR3 is 13 residues long. CDR3 sequence (DNA): TGTGCCAGCACCTTCGACCGGGGAACTGAAGCTTTCTTT. Translation: CASTFDRGTEAFF.

This chain uses TRBV4-1 with TRBJ2-3; possibly TRBD1 for D (7 bases). This CDR3 region has 15 residues. From germline, CDR1 is MGHRA and CDR2 YSYEKL. V shed 4 bases and J shed 2 bases, with 13 bases lying between them. The CDR3 DNA follows: TGCGCCAGCAGCCGCGGACAGGACTACACAGATACGCAGTATTTT. Protein: CASSRGQDYTDTQYF.

The J gene is TRBJ2-5, the V gene TRBV18; no clear D gene. From germline, CDR1 is KGHSH and CDR2 LQKENI. The ends were cut back, 6 bases at V and 0 bases at J, with 5 bases in the middle. The CDR3 sequence is 12 residues long. The DNA for the CDR3 is TGTGCCAGCTCTCTGTACCAAGAGACCCAGTACTTC. Translating it yields CASSLYQETQYF.

This clone was recorded a few times. This rearrangement joins TRBV7-9 to TRBJ2-7; no clear D. Germline V gene data show CDR1 as SEHNR and CDR2 as FQNEAQ (reference sequence). The length of the CDR3 is 13 residues. Trimming removed 5 bases at V and 0 bases at J, with 8 bases between. Written as DNA, the CDR3 is TGTGCCAGCAGCCTCGACTCCTCCTACGAGCAGTACTTC. It is translated as CASSLDSSYEQYF.

The genes are TRBV7-2 and TRBJ2-1, with D maybe TRBD2 (5 bases). Germline CDR1 is SGHTA and CDR2 is FQGNSA. The CDR3 contains 14 residues. The V gene lost 1 base and the J gene lost 6 bases, with 10 bases spanning the gap. The CDR3 here is CASSLEASSNEQFF. CDR3 bases: TGTGCCAGCAGCTTAGAGGCTAGCAGCAATGAGCAGTTCTTC.

The chain employs TRBV6-5 and TRBJ2-1, with 9 bases matching TRBD2. Germline assignment: CDR1 MNHEY and CDR2 SVGAGI. The CDR3 has 15 amino acids. V trimming: 6 bases; J trimming: 2 bases; junction bases outside the gene matches: 5. The CDR3, as DNA: TGTGCCAGCAGAAGAGCGGGGGGTACCTACAATGAGCAGTTCTTC. Its translation: CASRRAGGTYNEQFF.

The rearrangement uses TRBV7-3 and TRBJ1-6; TRBD1 matches at 7 bases. With V trimmed by 2 bases and J by 5 bases, 3 bases remained unmatched. Germline CDR1 reads SGHTA; CDR2 reads FQGTGA. This CDR3 has 15 residues. The CDR3 protein is CASSLYGTDNSPLHF. The CDR3 DNA reads as TGTGCCAGCAGCTTATATGGGACAGATAATTCACCCCTCCACTTT. The variable domain in full, completed from reference TRBV7-3 and TRBJ1-6, reads GAGVSQTPSNKVTEKGKYVELRCDPISGHTALYWYRQSLGQGPEFLIYFQGTGAADDSGLPNDRFFAVRPEGSVSTLKIQRTERGDSAVYLCASSLYGTDNSPLHFGNGTRLTVT.

The chain recombines TRBV5-1 with TRBJ2-7, with D possibly matching TRBD2 (6 bases). The CDR3 has 14 residues. With 7 bases removed from V and 0 bases from J, the gap between germline ends came to 14 bases. Germline V gives CDR1 SGHRS, CDR2 YFSETQ. In nucleotides, the CDR3 is TGCGCCAGCCAAATAGCGGTTAGCTCCTACGAGCAGTACTTC. Translated, it gives CASQIAVSSYEQYF. Full variable domain (outside the CDR3, taken from reference TRBV5-1 and TRBJ2-7): KAGVTQTPRYLIKTRGQQVTLSCSPISGHRSVSWYQQTPGQGLQFLFEYFSETQRNKGNFPGRFSGRQFSNSRSEMNVSTLELGDSALYLCASQIAVSSYEQYFGPGTRLTVT.

This sequence joins TRBV4-1 and TRBJ2-1, with TRBD2 identical over 10 bases. Germline CDR1 reads MGHRA; CDR2 reads YSYEKL. The CDR3 consists of 18 residues. J was trimmed by 0 bases and V by 5 bases; bases with no gene match: 10. CDR3 sequence: CASSSGGLAGASYNEQFF. The DNA for the CDR3 is TGCGCCAGCAGCTCCGGGGGGCTAGCGGGGGCCTCCTACAATGAGCAGTTCTTC.

The J gene is TRBJ1-3, the V gene TRBV10-3; D is undetermined. Germline V gives CDR1 ENHRY, CDR2 SYGVKD. The CDR3 sequence is 14 residues long. V was pared by 2 bases and J by 0 bases, with 5 bases between. The CDR3 DNA reads TGTGCCATCAGTGAGATATTCTCTGGAAACACCATATATTTT. Translating it yields CAISEIFSGNTIYF.

This CDR3 is CASSQDRGTSSTDTQYF. The DNA of the CDR3 is TGTGCCAGCAGCCAAGATAGGGGCACCTCTAGCACAGATACGCAGTATTTT. This chain uses TRBV4-2 with TRBJ2-3, with D perhaps matching TRBD1 (5 bases). The V and J ends lost 0 bases and 0 bases respectively, with 13 bases between them. Germline assignment: CDR1 LGHNA and CDR2 YNFKEQ. This CDR3 has 17 amino acids.

J is TRBJ1-5 and V is TRBV6-5; 7 nucleotides agree with TRBD1. The CDR3 spans 15 residues. Trimming removed 4 bases from V and 3 bases from J; junction bases left unmatched: 6. Per the germline V gene, CDR1 is MNHEY and CDR2 is SVGAGI. The DNA for the CDR3 is TGTGCCAGCAGTTCCCGGGGACAGCCCAATCAGCCCCAGCATTTT. It encodes CASSSRGQPNQPQHF.

The J gene is TRBJ1-4, the V gene TRBV7-6; D is unresolved. Germline CDR1 is SGHVS and CDR2 is FNYEAQ. The CDR3 loop spans 16 amino acids. V was pared by 5 bases and J by 5 bases, with 18 bases between. CDR3 sequence reads: CASSLSMSLRNEKLFF. CDR3 in DNA: TGTGCCAGCAGCCTAAGCATGTCGTTGAGGAATGAAAAACTGTTTTTT.

The gene calls are TRBV6-5 and TRBJ1-5, with 7 bases fitting TRBD1. Germline CDR1 reads MNHEY; CDR2 reads SVGAGI. The CDR3 length is 12 residues. After removal of 11 bases from V and 6 bases from J, the junction contained 7 bases not matched to a gene. CDR3 region: CAAIQGVQPQHF. The CDR3 DNA sequence: TGTGCCGCTATCCAGGGGGTTCAGCCCCAGCATTTT.

This chain joins TRBV6-5 and TRBJ2-1, with D tentatively TRBD1 (7 bases). This CDR3 region has 15 residues. Germline V gives CDR1 MNHEY, CDR2 SVGAGI. V lost 4 bases to trimming and J lost 1 base, with 11 bases between them. The CDR3 DNA follows: TGTGCCAGCAGTTCACCAGGGGGGTCCTACAATGAGCAGTTCTTC. Its translation is CASSSPGGSYNEQFF.

This rearrangement joins TRBV20-1 to TRBJ2-1; perhaps TRBD1 as D (6 bases). Trimming removed 3 bases from V and 6 bases from J, with 12 bases in between. The CDR3 totals 13 residues. Germline V CDR1 and CDR2: DFQATT, SNEGSKA (reference sequence). CDR3 DNA sequence: TGCAGTGCTAGTAGACAGGTTTCCAATGAGCAGTTCTTC. This gives the protein CSASRQVSNEQFF.

Here the CDR3 DNA reads TGTGCCAGCAGCGGGCCGTACAGGGTTAGTCACACAGATACGCAGTATTTT. Amino acid sequence: CASSGPYRVSHTDTQYF. The chain recombines TRBV9 with TRBJ2-3; the D gene is possibly TRBD1 (6 bases). The germline gives CDR1 SGDLS, CDR2 YYNGEE. The CDR3 sequence is 17 residues long. Trimming left V 3 bases short and J 2 bases short, with 19 bases between.